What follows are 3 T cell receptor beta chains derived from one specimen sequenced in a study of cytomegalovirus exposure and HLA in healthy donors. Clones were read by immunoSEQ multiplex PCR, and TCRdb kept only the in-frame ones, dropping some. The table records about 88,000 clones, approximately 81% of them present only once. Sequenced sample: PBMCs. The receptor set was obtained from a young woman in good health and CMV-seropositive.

CDR3: CASSSLGDSHGYTF. DNA of the CDR3: TGTGCCAGCAGTTCTCTAGGGGACAGCCATGGCTACACCTTC. The chain is built from TRBV6-6 and TRBJ1-2; the match to TRBD1 covers 7 bases. V trimming: 4 bases; J trimming: 6 bases; junction bases outside the gene matches: 8. The germline V gene has CDR1 MNHNY and CDR2 SVGAGI (reference sequence). CDR3 length: 14 amino acids.

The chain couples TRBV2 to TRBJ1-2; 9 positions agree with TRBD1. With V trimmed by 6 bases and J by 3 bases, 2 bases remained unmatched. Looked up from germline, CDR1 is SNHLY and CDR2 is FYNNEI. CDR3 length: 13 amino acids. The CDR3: CASSRTGDYGYTF. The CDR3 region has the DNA TGTGCCAGCAGCCGGACAGGGGACTATGGCTACACCTTC.

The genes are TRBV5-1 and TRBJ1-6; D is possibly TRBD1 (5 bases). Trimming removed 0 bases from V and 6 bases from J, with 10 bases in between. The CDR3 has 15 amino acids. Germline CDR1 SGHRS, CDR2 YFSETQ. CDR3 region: CASSLAGFSNSPLHF. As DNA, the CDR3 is TGCGCCAGCAGCTTGGCAGGGTTTTCTAATTCACCCCTCCACTTT. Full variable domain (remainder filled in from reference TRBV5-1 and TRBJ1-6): KAGVTQTPRYLIKTRGQQVTLSCSPISGHRSVSWYQQTPGQGLQFLFEYFSETQRNKGNFPGRFSGRQFSNSRSEMNVSTLELGDSALYLCASSLAGFSNSPLHFGNGTRLTVT.